Given below is one T cell receptor beta chain in context. The protocol was immunoSEQ multiplex PCR, while the TCRdb copy is restricted to in-frame clones and leaves out a portion. The sample has hundreds of thousands of clones, about 89% seen once; the top ten hold roughly 8.3%. The data were obtained in a study of blood T cell repertoires in COVID-19. About the research overall: PBMCs, B-cell-depleted T cells, or T cells were the source of the cDNA or gDNA that made up the material.

CDR1 and CDR2 (germline): SGHVS, FQNEAQ. The CDR3 totals 16 residues. After removal of 5 bases from V and 2 bases from J, the junction contained 8 bases not matched to a gene. The V gene is TRBV7-8, the J gene TRBJ2-1; 8 bases are shared with TRBD1. The receptor comes from a man between 35 and 55 years old who had recovered from COVID-19. Sequencing input: PBMCs or T cells enriched from blood (not recorded which). The CDR3 DNA is TGTGCCAGCAGCCCAGGGGGCGGGGTTACCTACAATGAGCAGTTCTTC. Amino acid sequence: CASSPGGGVTYNEQFF.